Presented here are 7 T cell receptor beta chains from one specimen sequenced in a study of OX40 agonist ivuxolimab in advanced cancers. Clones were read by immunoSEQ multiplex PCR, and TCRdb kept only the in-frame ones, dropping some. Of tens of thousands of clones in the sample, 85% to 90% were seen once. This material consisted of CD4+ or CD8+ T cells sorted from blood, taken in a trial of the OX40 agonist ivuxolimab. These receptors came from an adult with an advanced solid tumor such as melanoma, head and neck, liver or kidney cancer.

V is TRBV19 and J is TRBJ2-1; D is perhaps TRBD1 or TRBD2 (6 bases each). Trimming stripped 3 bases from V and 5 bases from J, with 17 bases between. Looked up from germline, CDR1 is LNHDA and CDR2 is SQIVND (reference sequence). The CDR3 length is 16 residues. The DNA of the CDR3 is TGTGCCAGTAGTATGTACGGGGGCGTGGGGGACAATGAGCAGTTCTTC. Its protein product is CASSMYGGVGDNEQFF.

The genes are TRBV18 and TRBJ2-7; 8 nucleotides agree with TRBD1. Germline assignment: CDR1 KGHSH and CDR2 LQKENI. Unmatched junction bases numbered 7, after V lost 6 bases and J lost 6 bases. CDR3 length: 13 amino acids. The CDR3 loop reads CASSGQGAREQYF. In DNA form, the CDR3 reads TGTGCCAGCTCGGGGCAGGGGGCGCGCGAGCAGTACTTC. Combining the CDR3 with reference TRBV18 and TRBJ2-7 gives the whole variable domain NAGVMQNPRHLVRRRGQEARLRCSPMKGHSHVYWYRQLPEEGLKFMVYLQKENIIDESGMPKERFSAEFPKEGPSILRIQQVVRGDSAAYFCASSGQGAREQYFGPGTRLTVT.

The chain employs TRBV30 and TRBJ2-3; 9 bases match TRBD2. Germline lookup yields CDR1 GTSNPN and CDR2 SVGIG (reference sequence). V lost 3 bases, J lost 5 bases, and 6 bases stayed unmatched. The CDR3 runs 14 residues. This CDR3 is CAWRTSGGRDTQYF. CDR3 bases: TGTGCCTGGAGGACTAGCGGAGGGAGAGATACGCAGTATTTT.

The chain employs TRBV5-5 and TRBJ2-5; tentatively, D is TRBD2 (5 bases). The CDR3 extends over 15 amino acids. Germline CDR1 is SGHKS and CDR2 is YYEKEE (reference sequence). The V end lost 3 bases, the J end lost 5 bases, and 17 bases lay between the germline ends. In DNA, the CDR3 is TGTGCCAGCAGCTATCGGACGGGCGGCGGGGAGACCCAGTACTTC. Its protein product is CASSYRTGGGETQYF.

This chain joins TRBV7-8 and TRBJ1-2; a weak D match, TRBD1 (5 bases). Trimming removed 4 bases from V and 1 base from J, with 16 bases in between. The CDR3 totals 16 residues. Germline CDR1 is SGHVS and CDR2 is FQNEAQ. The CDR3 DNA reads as TGTGCCAGCAGCTGGAGTGGGACGCCTATTAACTATGGCTACACCTTC. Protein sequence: CASSWSGTPINYGYTF.

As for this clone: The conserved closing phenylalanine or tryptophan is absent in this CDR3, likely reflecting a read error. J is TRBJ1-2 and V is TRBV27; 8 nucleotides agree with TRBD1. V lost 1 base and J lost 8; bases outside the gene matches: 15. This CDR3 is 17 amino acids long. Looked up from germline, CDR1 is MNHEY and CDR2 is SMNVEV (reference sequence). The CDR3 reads CASSLYPFLAGGAGYTL. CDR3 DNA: TGTGCCAGCAGTTTATATCCCTTCTTGGCAGGGGGCGCGGGCTACACCCTC.

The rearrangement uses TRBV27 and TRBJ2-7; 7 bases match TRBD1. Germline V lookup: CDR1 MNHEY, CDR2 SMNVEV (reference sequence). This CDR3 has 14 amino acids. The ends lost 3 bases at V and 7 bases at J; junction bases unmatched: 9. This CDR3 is CASSFPGQEREQYF. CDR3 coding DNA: TGTGCCAGCAGTTTCCCCGGACAGGAAAGGGAGCAGTACTTC.